The 23 T cell receptor beta chains below come from one sample, sequenced in a study of blood T cell repertoires in COVID-19. Repertoires were generated with immunoSEQ multiplex PCR, while TCRdb's copy carries only in-frame clones and drops some. The top ten clones hold around 6% of a sample with 160,000 or so clones, roughly 80% of them seen once. The sequencing sample was made of PBMCs or T cells enriched from blood (not recorded which). Source of these receptors: a middle-aged woman with acute COVID-19.

This clone showed up just a few times. The genes are TRBV19 and TRBJ1-2, with D perhaps matching TRBD1 (6 bases). There are 15 residues in the CDR3. Germline-derived CDR1 and CDR2 are LNHDA and SQIVND (reference sequence). Trimming took off 3 bases at V and 4 bases at J, with 15 bases between the two ends. CDR3 DNA sequence: TGTGCCAGTAGTATGAGCCGACAGGTTATCTATGGCTACACCTTC. Protein sequence: CASSMSRQVIYGYTF. The variable domain in full, completed from reference TRBV19 and TRBJ1-2, reads DGGITQSPKYLFRKEGQNVTLSCEQNLNHDAMYWYRQDPGQGLRLIYYSQIVNDFQKGDIAEGYSVSREKKESFPLTVTSAQKNPTAFYLCASSMSRQVIYGYTFGSGTRLTVV.

V usage is TRBV18 and J usage is TRBJ1-4; tentatively, D is TRBD1 (5 bases). This CDR3 has 17 amino acids. From germline, CDR1 is KGHSH and CDR2 LQKENI. The ends were cut back, 0 bases at V and 4 bases at J, with 15 bases in the middle. In DNA, the CDR3 is TGTGCCAGCTCACCACCTGGGACTGCGGCATATAATGAAAAACTGTTTTTT. Encoded protein: CASSPPGTAAYNEKLFF.

As regards this clone: Distinct nucleotide sequences in the sample also encode this CDR3. This chain links TRBV7-9 with TRBJ1-1; TRBD1 is a possible D gene (6 bases). With 1 base removed from V and 2 bases from J, the gap between germline ends came to 8 bases. Per germline, CDR1 SEHNR and CDR2 FQNEAQ (reference sequence). The CDR3 loop spans 14 amino acids. The CDR3 DNA is TGTGCCAGCAGCTTAGGGACAGCAAACACTGAAGCTTTCTTT. Translated: CASSLGTANTEAFF.

This chain connects TRBV30 to TRBJ2-2; 8 positions agree with TRBD2. Germline V gene sequence: CDR1 GTSNPN, CDR2 SVGIG (reference sequence). This CDR3 spans 17 amino acids. The junction had 11 bases not matched to a gene; V was cut back by 0 bases and J by 5 bases. CDR3 bases: TGTGCCTGGAGTGTATTTCGGGAAGCGGGAGAAACCGGGGAGCTGTTTTTT. It yields the protein CAWSVFREAGETGELFF.

The V call is TRBV29-1, the J call TRBJ2-1; no definite D call. CDR1 and CDR2 from the germline V gene are SQVTM and ANQGSEA. CDR3 size: 12 residues. V was trimmed by 3 bases and J by 9 bases, leaving 12 bases between them. The DNA of the CDR3 is TGCAGCGTTGACCCCGTCGGCGGTGAGCAGTTCTTC. This sequence encodes CSVDPVGGEQFF.

This clone showed up just once. V is TRBV5-1 and J is TRBJ2-3; no clear D. Trimming pared 7 bases from V and 0 bases from J, leaving 18 bases between. This CDR3 is 16 amino acids long. CDR1 is SGHRS and CDR2 is YFSETQ in the germline V gene. CDR3 bases: TGCGCCAGCGGCCCCACTTTAGGAGCTAGCACAGATACGCAGTATTTT. It translates to CASGPTLGASTDTQYF.

This CDR3 is CASRGDWNTEAFF. DNA of the CDR3: TGTGCCAGCAGAGGGGACTGGAACACTGAAGCTTTCTTT. This chain joins TRBV2 and TRBJ1-1; weak D call: TRBD1 (5 bases). The CDR3 is 13 residues long. V was clipped by 6 bases and J by 1 base, with 9 bases between them. Germline CDR1 and CDR2: SNHLY and FYNNEI. Combining the CDR3 with reference TRBV2 and TRBJ1-1 gives the whole variable domain EPEVTQTPSHQVTQMGQEVILRCVPISNHLYFYWYRQILGQKVEFLVSFYNNEISEKSEIFDDQFSVERPDGSNFTLKIRSTKLEDSAMYFCASRGDWNTEAFFGQGTRLTVV.

The V gene is TRBV6-1, the J gene TRBJ2-3, with TRBD2 as a possible D gene (5 bases). Trimming removed 4 bases from V and 0 bases from J, with 17 bases in between. The CDR3 has 17 residues. Per germline, CDR1 MNHNS and CDR2 SASEGT. The CDR3 protein is CASSAKGRGPSTDTQYF. CDR3 nucleotide sequence: TGTGCCAGCAGTGCTAAAGGAAGAGGGCCTAGCACAGATACGCAGTATTTT.

The chain uses TRBV24-1 and TRBJ2-5, with TRBD1 matching 7 bases. This CDR3 region has 14 residues. The trim removed 3 bases at V and 4 bases at J, leaving 4 bases unmatched. The germline gives CDR1 KGHDR, CDR2 SFDVKD. In DNA, the CDR3 is TGTGCCACCAGTGATGAGGCAGGGGGAGAGACCCAGTACTTC. This encodes CATSDEAGGETQYF.

The V call is TRBV2, the J call TRBJ2-3, with 9 positions matching TRBD1. CDR3 size: 15 residues. CDR1 is SNHLY and CDR2 is FYNNEI in the germline V gene. V lost 8 bases, J lost 6 bases, and 12 bases stayed unmatched. The CDR3 DNA is TGTGCCAGCGGCCCCTGGACAGGGGTGACCGATACGCAGTATTTT. It codes for CASGPWTGVTDTQYF. The full variable domain, rest sourced from reference TRBV2 and TRBJ2-3, is EPEVTQTPSHQVTQMGQEVILRCVPISNHLYFYWYRQILGQKVEFLVSFYNNEISEKSEIFDDQFSVERPDGSNFTLKIRSTKLEDSAMYFCASGPWTGVTDTQYFGPGTRLTVL.

The chain carries TRBV27 and TRBJ2-5; maybe TRBD2 (5 bases). The germline CDR1 and CDR2 sequences are MNHEY and SMNVEV (reference sequence). The CDR3 loop spans 15 amino acids. V lost 2 bases and J 6 bases, leaving 16 bases between the germline ends. The CDR3 sequence is CASSLDWERRKTQYF. Here the CDR3 DNA reads TGTGCCAGCAGTTTAGATTGGGAGCGGAGAAAGACCCAGTACTTC.

This clone was seen a single time. V is TRBV7-9 and J is TRBJ2-3, with 11 bases matching TRBD2. CDR1 is SEHNR, CDR2 FQNEAQ, per germline (reference sequence). The CDR3 sequence is 16 residues long. The ends lost 2 bases at V and 3 bases at J; junction bases unmatched: 4. CDR3 loop: CASSLTSGSGTDTQYF. As DNA, the CDR3 is TGTGCCAGCAGCTTAACTAGCGGGAGTGGGACAGATACGCAGTATTTT.

This clone was counted between two and nine times. The rearrangement joins TRBV5-4 to TRBJ2-2; 9 bases fit TRBD2. Germline V lookup: CDR1 SGHNT, CDR2 YYREEE (reference sequence). This CDR3 region has 16 residues. V lost 3 bases and J lost 5; bases outside the gene matches: 8. CDR3 in amino acids: CASSSVGLAGTGELFF. The CDR3 nucleotides read TGTGCCAGCAGCTCGGTGGGGCTAGCGGGAACCGGGGAGCTGTTTTTT. Full variable domain (outside the CDR3, taken from reference TRBV5-4 and TRBJ2-2): ETGVTQSPTHLIKTRGQQVTLRCSSQSGHNTVSWYQQALGQGPQFIFQYYREEENGRGNFPPRFSGLQFPNYSSELNVNALELDDSALYLCASSSVGLAGTGELFFGEGSRLTVL.

The count of this clone is one. J is TRBJ1-5 and V is TRBV6-6; 9 bases are a match to TRBD1. CDR1 and CDR2 (germline): MNHNY, SVGAGI (reference sequence). The CDR3 consists of 17 residues. V dropped 5 bases and J dropped 1; count of bases not matched to a gene: 9. The CDR3 bases are TGTGCCAGCAGTCCACCACGGACAGGGGCAAGCAATCAGCCCCAGCATTTT. Its protein product is CASSPPRTGASNQPQHF.

The CDR3 here is CASSISGTEAFF. DNA for the CDR3: TGTGCCAGCTCAATATCGGGCACTGAAGCTTTCTTT. The chain uses TRBV18 and TRBJ1-1; D ambiguous. CDR3 length: 12 residues. Trimming shortened V by 5 bases and J by 4 bases, and 8 bases separated the two germline ends. Germline V lookup: CDR1 KGHSH, CDR2 LQKENI.

V is TRBV19 and J is TRBJ1-1, with 7 bases identical to TRBD1. CDR1 and CDR2 (germline): LNHDA, SQIVND (reference sequence). The CDR3 loop spans 14 amino acids. Trimming took 7 bases from V and 3 from J; bases not matched to a gene: 8. Here the CDR3 reads CASTLPGGYTEAFF. As DNA, the CDR3 is TGTGCCAGTACCCTACCAGGGGGATACACTGAAGCTTTCTTT.

The chain carries TRBV2 and TRBJ2-3; D is possibly TRBD1 (5 bases). Trimming took off 7 bases at V and 2 bases at J, with 13 bases between the two ends. The V gene's germline CDR1 is SNHLY and CDR2 FYNNEI. The length of the CDR3 is 14 residues. In DNA, the CDR3 is TGTGCCAGCAAAGGGGCGCTTCTCACAGATACGCAGTATTTT. This codes for CASKGALLTDTQYF.

This clone was seen more than once but under ten times. The chain couples TRBV5-6 to TRBJ1-2; TRBD1 matches 8 bases. The CDR3 has 14 residues. V lost 3 bases, J lost 4 bases, and 5 bases stayed unmatched. Per the germline V gene, CDR1 is SGHDT and CDR2 is YYEEEE. CDR3 sequence: CASSSVTGVYGYTF. In nucleotides, the CDR3 is TGTGCCAGCAGCTCCGTGACAGGGGTCTATGGCTACACCTTC. Variable domain in full (rest from reference TRBV5-6 and TRBJ1-2): DAGVTQSPTHLIKTRGQQVTLRCSPKSGHDTVSWYQQALGQGPQFIFQYYEEEERQRGNFPDRFSGHQFPNYSSELNVNALLLGDSALYLCASSSVTGVYGYTFGSGTRLTVV.

The V call is TRBV10-1, the J call TRBJ1-2, with 7 bases matching TRBD1. After removal of 3 bases from V and 5 bases from J, the junction contained 3 bases not matched to a gene. The CDR3 totals 13 residues. Germline assignment: CDR1 WNHNN and CDR2 SYGVQD (reference sequence). The CDR3: CASSDGTAYGYTF. CDR3 sequence (DNA): TGCGCCAGCAGTGACGGGACAGCTTATGGCTACACCTTC.

This clone was detected a few times. The gene calls are TRBV10-3 and TRBJ2-3; the D is unclear. Germline values: CDR1 ENHRY, CDR2 SYGVKD. Trimming removed 4 bases at V and 0 bases at J, with 11 bases between. This CDR3 region has 15 residues. In nucleotides, the CDR3 is TGTGCCATCAGTGTGGGCATATCTAGCACAGATACGCAGTATTTT. Its translation is CAISVGISSTDTQYF.

The chain has TRBV27 and TRBJ2-1; 7 positions match TRBD2. Germline loops: CDR1 MNHEY, CDR2 SMNVEV (reference sequence). There are 14 residues in the CDR3. The ends lost 5 bases at V and 7 bases at J; junction bases unmatched: 8. DNA for the CDR3: TGTGCCAGCAGTCCCCGACTAGCTGAAAATGAGCAGTTCTTC. Its protein product is CASSPRLAENEQFF.

This clone has only one observation. The chain joins TRBV6-4 to TRBJ2-1, with TRBD2 identical over 9 bases. The CDR3 contains 15 residues. From germline, CDR1 is MRHNA and CDR2 SNTAGT. The V and J ends lost 3 bases and 9 bases, in that order; junction bases with no gene match: 9. The CDR3 DNA reads as TGTGCCAGCAGTGAAGGGACGGGACTAGCTTCTGAGCAGTTCTTC. Translation gives CASSEGTGLASEQFF.

In this sample, this clone turned up a few times. The chain has TRBV12-3 or TRBV12-4 and TRBJ1-2; D is possibly TRBD1 (5 bases). There are 13 residues in the CDR3. The germline V and J ends were trimmed by 1 base and 8 bases, with 11 bases remaining between them. The CDR3 loop reads CASSLGRVKGYTF. Here the CDR3 DNA reads TGTGCCAGCAGTTTAGGCAGGGTTAAAGGCTACACCTTC.